The sequence of this T cell receptor beta chain was determined in a study of tumor-infiltrating lymphocytes in primary liver carcinoma. With regard to this clonotype: Mismatch with germline at one junction end may stem from a read error.

Reverse transcription of approximately 520 ng total RNA with a constant-region primer produced TCR beta cDNA. Nested multiplex PCR, run for three rounds with slightly modified ARM-PCR, yielded TCR beta libraries. TCRdb reanalysed the multiplex PCR reads using MiXCR and keeps one entry per CDR3 protein. The data show just under 95,000 distinct CDR3 sequences, approximately 68% seen once. Both RNA and DNA were isolated together from around 20-30 mg of bulk tissue that had not been sorted. The sequenced material came from tumor-adjacent normal liver tissue. The sequence came from a middle-aged man with primary liver carcinoma and hepatitis B virus infection.

CDR3 in amino acids: CVSSFGKGADIQYF. In DNA form, the CDR3 reads TGTGTCAGCAGCTTTGGAAAGGGGGCGGACATTCAGTACTTC. This chain uses TRBV7-8 with TRBJ2-4; 7 positions match TRBD1. The CDR3 spans 14 residues. Germline V gene data show CDR1 as SGHVS and CDR2 as FQNEAQ.